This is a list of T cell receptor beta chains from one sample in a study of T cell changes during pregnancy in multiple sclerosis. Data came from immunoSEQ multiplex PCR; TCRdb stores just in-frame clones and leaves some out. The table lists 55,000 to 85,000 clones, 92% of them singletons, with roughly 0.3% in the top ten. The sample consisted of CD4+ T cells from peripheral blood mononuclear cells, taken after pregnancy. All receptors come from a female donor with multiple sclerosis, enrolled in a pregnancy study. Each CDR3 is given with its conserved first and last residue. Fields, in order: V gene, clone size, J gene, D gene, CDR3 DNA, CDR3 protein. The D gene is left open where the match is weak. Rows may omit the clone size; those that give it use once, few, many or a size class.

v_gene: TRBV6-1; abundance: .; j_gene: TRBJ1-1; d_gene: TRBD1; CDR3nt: TGTGCCAGCAGTGAGCCGGGACAGGGTCAGGACACTGAAGCTTTCTTT; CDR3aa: CASSEPGQGQDTEAFF
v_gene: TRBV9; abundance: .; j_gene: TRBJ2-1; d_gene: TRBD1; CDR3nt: TGTGCCAGCAGCGTAGGGACAGGTGAGCAGTTCTTC; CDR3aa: CASSVGTGEQFF
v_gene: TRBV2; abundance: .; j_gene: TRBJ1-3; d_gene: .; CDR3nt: TGTGCCAGCAGCCTGAAGACCGGGGGATCAGGAAACACCATATATTTT; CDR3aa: CASSLKTGGSGNTIYF
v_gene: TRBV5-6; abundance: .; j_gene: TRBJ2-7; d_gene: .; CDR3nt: TGTGCCAGCAGTTCAACAGGTTCCTACGAGCAGTACTTC; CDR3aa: CASSSTGSYEQYF
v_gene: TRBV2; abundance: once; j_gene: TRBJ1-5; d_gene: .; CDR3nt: TGTGCCAGCAACCCAGGGCCTTTCAATCAGCCCCAGCATTTT; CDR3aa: CASNPGPFNQPQHF
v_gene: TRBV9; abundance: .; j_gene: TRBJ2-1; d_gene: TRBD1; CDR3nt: TGTGCCAGCAGCGCGCGGGACAGGGGGGCGGATGAGCAGTTCTTC; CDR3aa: CASSARDRGADEQFF
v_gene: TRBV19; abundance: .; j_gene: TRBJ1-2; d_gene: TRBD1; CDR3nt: TGTGCCAGTAGTCCGACAGGGGGACAAGATAGGGGCTACACCTTC; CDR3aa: CASSPTGGQDRGYTF
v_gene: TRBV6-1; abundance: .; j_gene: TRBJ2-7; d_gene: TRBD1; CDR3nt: TGTGCCAGCAAGCGGCGGGACAGGGAATACGAGCAGTACTTC; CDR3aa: CASKRRDREYEQYF
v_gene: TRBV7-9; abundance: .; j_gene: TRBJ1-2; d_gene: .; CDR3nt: TGTGGCAGCAGCTTAAACCCGCGAGCCATGCGTGGCTACACCTTC; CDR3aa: CGSSLNPRAMRGYTF
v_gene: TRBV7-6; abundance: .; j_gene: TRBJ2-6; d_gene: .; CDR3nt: TGTGCCAGCAGTTTCCAACCCGCGGCCGGACTACGACCATCTGGGGCCAACGTCCTGACTTTC; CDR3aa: CASSFQPAAGLRPSGANVLTF
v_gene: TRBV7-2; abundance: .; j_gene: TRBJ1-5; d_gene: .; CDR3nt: TGTGCCAGCAGCCAGACAGTTAGCAATCAGCCCCAGCATTTT; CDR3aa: CASSQTVSNQPQHF
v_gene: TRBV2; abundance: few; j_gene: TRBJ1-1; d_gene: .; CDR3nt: TGTGCCAGCAGATACGGTAACACTGAAGCTTTCTTT; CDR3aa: CASRYGNTEAFF
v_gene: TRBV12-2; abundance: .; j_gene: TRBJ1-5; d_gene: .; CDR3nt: TGTGCAAGTCGCCTAGCCCCTCCGCAGGCCTCCAATCAGCCCCAGCATTTT; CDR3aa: CASRLAPPQASNQPQHF
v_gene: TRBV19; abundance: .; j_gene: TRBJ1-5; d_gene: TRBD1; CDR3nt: TGTGCCAGTACAGAACAGGGGGCCAAACAGCCCCAGCATTTT; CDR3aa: CASTEQGAKQPQHF
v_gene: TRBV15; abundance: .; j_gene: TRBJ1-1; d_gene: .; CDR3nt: TGTGCCACCAGCAGAGATCTACTAAGGCCCGACACTGAAGCTTTCTTT; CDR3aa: CATSRDLLRPDTEAFF
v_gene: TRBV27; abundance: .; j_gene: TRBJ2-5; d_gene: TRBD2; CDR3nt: TGTGCCAGCAGCGGACTAGCGGGCCTACAAGAGACCCAGTACTTC; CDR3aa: CASSGLAGLQETQYF
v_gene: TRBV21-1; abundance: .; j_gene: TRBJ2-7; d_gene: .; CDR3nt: TGTGCCAGCACCCCCAAAGTCGCGGGGGATAGCTCCTACGAGCAGTACTTC; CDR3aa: CASTPKVAGDSSYEQYF
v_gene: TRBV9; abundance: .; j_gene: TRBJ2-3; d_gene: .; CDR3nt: TGTGCCAGCAGCGCGACAGTCCCAGATACGCAGTATTTT; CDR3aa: CASSATVPDTQYF
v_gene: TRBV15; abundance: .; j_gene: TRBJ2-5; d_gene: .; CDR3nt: TGTGCCACCAGCAGAGATCGGAGCTCGGAGACCCAGTACTTC; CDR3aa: CATSRDRSSETQYF
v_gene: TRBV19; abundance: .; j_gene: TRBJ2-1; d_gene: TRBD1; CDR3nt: TGTGCCAGTAGCCCGACAGGGAAGGCCTACAATGAGCAGTTCTTC; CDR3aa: CASSPTGKAYNEQFF
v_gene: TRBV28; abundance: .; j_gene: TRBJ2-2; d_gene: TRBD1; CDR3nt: TGTGCCAGCAGTTTAGTCCAGGGGGATAACACCGGGGAGCTGTTTTTT; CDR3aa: CASSLVQGDNTGELFF
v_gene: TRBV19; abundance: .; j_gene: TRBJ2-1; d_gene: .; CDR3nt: TGTGCCAGTAGTATGGAGTTGGGGCCTTACAATGAGCAGTTCTTC; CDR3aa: CASSMELGPYNEQFF
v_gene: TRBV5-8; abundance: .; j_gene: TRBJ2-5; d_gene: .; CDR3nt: TGTGCCAGCAGCCCAGGGTATTTCCAAGAGACCCAGTACTTC; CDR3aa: CASSPGYFQETQYF
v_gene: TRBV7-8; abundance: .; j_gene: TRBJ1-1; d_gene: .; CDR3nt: TGTGCCAGCAGCTTAGAGTCAGGGATTGCCACTGAAGCTTTCTTT; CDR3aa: CASSLESGIATEAFF
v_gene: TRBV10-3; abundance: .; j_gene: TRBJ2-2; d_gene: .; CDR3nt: TGTGCCTCTAAGGCAGGGCGAGATACCGGGGAGCTGTTTTTT; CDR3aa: CASKAGRDTGELFF
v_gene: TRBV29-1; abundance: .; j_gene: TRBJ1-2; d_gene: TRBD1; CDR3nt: TGCAGCGCTGAAGCGGGACAGGGTGTTGGCTACACCTTC; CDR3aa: CSAEAGQGVGYTF
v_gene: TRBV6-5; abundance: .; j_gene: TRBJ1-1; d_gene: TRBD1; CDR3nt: TGTGCCAGCAGTCTCGGACAGGTTAACACTGAAGCTTTCTTT; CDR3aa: CASSLGQVNTEAFF
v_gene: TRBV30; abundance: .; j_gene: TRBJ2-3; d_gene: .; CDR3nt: TGTGCCTGGAGTGTACCAGCGGCGCTCACTAGCACAGATACGCAGTATTTT; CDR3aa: CAWSVPAALTSTDTQYF
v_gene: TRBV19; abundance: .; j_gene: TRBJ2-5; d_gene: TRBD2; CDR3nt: TGTGCCAGTGGGAGGACTAGCGGGGCGGTGAACCAAGAGACCCAGTACTTC; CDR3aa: CASGRTSGAVNQETQYF
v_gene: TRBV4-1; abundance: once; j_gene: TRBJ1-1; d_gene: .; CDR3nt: TGCGCCAGCAGCCAAGATCCAGTGAACACTGAAGCTTTCTTT; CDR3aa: CASSQDPVNTEAFF
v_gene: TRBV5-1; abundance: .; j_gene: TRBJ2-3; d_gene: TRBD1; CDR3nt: TGCGCCAGCAGCTTGGAACCGACAGGGGCCCCACCTGGGAGGCAGTATTTT; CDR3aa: CASSLEPTGAPPGRQYF
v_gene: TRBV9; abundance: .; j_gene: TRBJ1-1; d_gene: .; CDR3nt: TGTGCCAGCAGCGTAGGTCACTTCGGTGAAGCTTTCTTT; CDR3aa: CASSVGHFGEAFF
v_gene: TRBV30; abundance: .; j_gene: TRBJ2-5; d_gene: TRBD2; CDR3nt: TGTGCCTGGAGTGTACTGGCGGGAGGCCCCCAAGAGACCCAGTACTTC; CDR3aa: CAWSVLAGGPQETQYF
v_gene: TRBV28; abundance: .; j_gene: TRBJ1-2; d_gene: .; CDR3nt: TGTGCCAGCGGGGGCGGGGGTTTGGATGGCTACACCTTC; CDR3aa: CASGGGGLDGYTF
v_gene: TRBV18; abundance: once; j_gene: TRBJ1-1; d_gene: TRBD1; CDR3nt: TGTGCCAGCTCACCCCAGGGGGCAAACACTGAAGCTTTCTTT; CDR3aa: CASSPQGANTEAFF
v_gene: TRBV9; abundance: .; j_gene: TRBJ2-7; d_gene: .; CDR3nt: TGTGCCAGCAGCGTAGGCCAGGGCGAGCAGTACTTC; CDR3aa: CASSVGQGEQYF
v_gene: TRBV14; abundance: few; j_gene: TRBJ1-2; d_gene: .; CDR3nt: TGTGCCAGCAGCCAAGAAATTGTCCGGGATCACTATGGCTACACCTTC; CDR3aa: CASSQEIVRDHYGYTF
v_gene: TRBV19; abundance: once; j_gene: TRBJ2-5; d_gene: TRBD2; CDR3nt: TGTGCCAGTAGGCCGGGAGGTAGGCCAGAGACCCAGTACTTC; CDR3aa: CASRPGGRPETQYF
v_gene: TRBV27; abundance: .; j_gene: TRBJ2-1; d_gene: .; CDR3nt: TGTGCCAGCAGTCTCGCAAGGGGCCGCAATGAGCAGTTCTTC; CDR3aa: CASSLARGRNEQFF
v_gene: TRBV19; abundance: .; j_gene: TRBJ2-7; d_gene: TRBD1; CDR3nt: TGTGCCAGTAGTAGACGACAGGGGGCCGGGGACGAGCAGTACTTC; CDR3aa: CASSRRQGAGDEQYF
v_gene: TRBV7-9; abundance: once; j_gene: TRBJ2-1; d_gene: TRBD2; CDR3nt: TGTGCCAGCAGCTTAGTTTTTAGCGGGAGGGTAAACAATGAGCAGTTCTTC; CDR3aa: CASSLVFSGRVNNEQFF
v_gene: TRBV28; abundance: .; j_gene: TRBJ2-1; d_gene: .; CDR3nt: TGTGCCAGCAGTGGGGGGATTGAGCAGTTCTTC; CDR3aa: CASSGGIEQFF
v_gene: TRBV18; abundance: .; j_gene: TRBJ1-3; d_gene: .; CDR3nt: TGTGCCAGCTCACCACCCAGGGGACGCTCTGGAAACACCATATATTTT; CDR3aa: CASSPPRGRSGNTIYF
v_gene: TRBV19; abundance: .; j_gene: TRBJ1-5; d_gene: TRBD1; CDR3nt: TGTGCCAGTAGTATAGAGTTCGGACAGGGAATGAGTTGGAATCAGCCCCAGCATTTT; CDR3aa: CASSIEFGQGMSWNQPQHF
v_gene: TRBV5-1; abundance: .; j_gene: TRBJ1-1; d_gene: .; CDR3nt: TGCGCCAGCAAGGAGGAGAACACTGAAGCTTTCTTT; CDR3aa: CASKEENTEAFF
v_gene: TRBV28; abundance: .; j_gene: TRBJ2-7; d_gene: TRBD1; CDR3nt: TGTGCCAGCAGTTTGTCGGGACAGGGATACTACGAGCAGTACTTC; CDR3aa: CASSLSGQGYYEQYF
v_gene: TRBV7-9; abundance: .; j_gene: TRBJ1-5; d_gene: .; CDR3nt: TGTGCCAGCAGCTTAGTGGACAACCATAGCAATCAGCCCCAGCATTTT; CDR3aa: CASSLVDNHSNQPQHF
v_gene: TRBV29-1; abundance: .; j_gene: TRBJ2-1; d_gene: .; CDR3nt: TGCAGCGTTTGTACTGGGTTTCTAGGGGCCAATGAGCAGTTCTTC; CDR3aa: CSVCTGFLGANEQFF
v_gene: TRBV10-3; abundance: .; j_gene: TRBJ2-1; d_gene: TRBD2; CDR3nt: TGTGCCATCAGAGGACTAGCGAATGAGCAGTTCTTC; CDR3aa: CAIRGLANEQFF
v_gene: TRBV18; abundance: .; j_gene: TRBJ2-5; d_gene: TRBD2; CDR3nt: TGTGCCAGCTCACCACGGACTAGCGGGGCGGTCCAGTACTTC; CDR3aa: CASSPRTSGAVQYF
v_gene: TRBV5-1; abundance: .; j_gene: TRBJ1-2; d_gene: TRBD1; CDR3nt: TGCGCCAGCAGCCCCGGACAGGCAATGGGGGGCTACACCTTC; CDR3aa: CASSPGQAMGGYTF